The 18 T cell receptor beta chains below all came from one sample that was sequenced in a study of blood T cell repertoires in COVID-19. TCRdb keeps only in-frame clones here, not all; method: immunoSEQ multiplex PCR. The table records 200,000 to 250,000 clones, about nine tenths of them present only once. Input material: peripheral blood. The receptors were gathered from a woman aged 45-65 years with acute or convalescent COVID-19.

The rearrangement joins TRBV9 to TRBJ2-5; TRBD2 aligns across 10 bases. This CDR3 is built from 15 residues. J lost 5 bases, V lost 8 bases, and 12 bases had no gene match. Germline V gene sequence: CDR1 SGDLS, CDR2 YYNGEE. CDR3 DNA sequence: TGTGCCAGTACGAAAGCGGGGGGGCCTTATGAGACCCAGTACTTC. Its protein is CASTKAGGPYETQYF. Using reference TRBV9 and TRBJ2-5 for the parts outside the CDR3, the full variable domain is DSGVTQTPKHLITATGQRVTLRCSPRSGDLSVYWYQQSLDQGLQFLIQYYNGEERAKGNILERFSAQQFPDLHSELNLSSLELGDSALYFCASTKAGGPYETQYFGPGTRLLVL.

This rearrangement joins TRBV9 to TRBJ1-1; 7 bases map to TRBD1. The length of the CDR3 is 13 residues. In germline, CDR1 is SGDLS, CDR2 YYNGEE. V shed 3 bases, J shed 6 bases, and the junction held 5 bases outside the gene matches. CDR3 region: CASSEQGKSEAFF. The CDR3 DNA is TGTGCCAGCAGCGAACAGGGGAAGTCTGAAGCTTTCTTT.

The gene calls are TRBV30 and TRBJ2-1; D is perhaps TRBD2 (6 bases). V was pared by 0 bases and J by 7 bases, with 16 bases between. The germline gives CDR1 GTSNPN, CDR2 SVGIG (reference sequence). The CDR3 is 15 amino acids. CDR3 nucleotides: TGTGCCTGGAGTGTAATCCGACGGGGGTCGAATGAGCAGTTCTTC. It encodes CAWSVIRRGSNEQFF.

V gene TRBV16 combines with J gene TRBJ1-2; 7 bases are shared with TRBD1. J gave up 7 bases and V 0 bases, and 8 bases lay outside the gene matches. This CDR3 comprises 15 residues. In germline, CDR1 is KGHSY, CDR2 FQNENV. CDR3 protein: CASSQSTQGLVGYTF. CDR3 DNA: TGTGCCAGCAGCCAATCGACACAGGGGCTGGTTGGCTACACCTTC. Drawing the rest from reference TRBV16 and TRBJ1-2, the complete variable domain is GEEVAQTPKHLVRGEGQKAKLYCAPIKGHSYVFWYQQVLKNEFKFLISFQNENVFDETGMPKERFSAKCLPNSPCSLEIQATKLEDSAVYFCASSQSTQGLVGYTFGSGTRLTVV.

The rearrangement joins TRBV18 to TRBJ2-1, with TRBD1 identical over 8 bases. This CDR3 contains 14 residues. Germline V gene sequence: CDR1 KGHSH, CDR2 LQKENI. The V and J ends lost 3 bases and 7 bases, in that order; junction bases with no gene match: 5. The DNA of the CDR3 is TGTGCCAGCTCACCGGACAGGGTAATTAATGAGCAGTTCTTC. Translated, it gives CASSPDRVINEQFF.

This chain connects TRBV27 to TRBJ1-3, with a possible D match to TRBD1 (6 bases). CDR1 is MNHEY and CDR2 is SMNVEV in the germline V gene (reference sequence). Trimming left V 6 bases short and J 4 bases short, with 13 bases between. The CDR3 is 14 residues long. In DNA, the CDR3 is TGTGCCAGCAGCCGAAGGGGGTTCGGAAACACCATATATTTT. It is translated as CASSRRGFGNTIYF.

The chain carries TRBV9 and TRBJ2-1; D is unclear. This CDR3 comprises 12 residues. With 0 bases removed from V and 6 bases from J, the gap between germline ends came to 4 bases. The germline V gene encodes CDR1 SGDLS and CDR2 YYNGEE. The CDR3 loop is CASSVGVNEQFF. The CDR3 DNA sequence: TGTGCCAGCAGCGTAGGAGTCAATGAGCAGTTCTTC.

The chain joins TRBV7-9 to TRBJ2-3; no firm D call. Germline CDR1 reads SEHNR; CDR2 reads FQNEAQ (reference sequence). This CDR3 has 11 residues. With 4 bases removed from V and 4 bases from J, the gap between germline ends came to 3 bases. In DNA form, the CDR3 reads TGTGCCAGCAGCTCGGCAGATACGCAGTATTTT. Encoded protein: CASSSADTQYF.

V usage is TRBV3-1 (or the pseudogene TRBV3-2) and J usage is TRBJ2-1; D is unclear. Germline V gene lookup returns CDR1 LGHDT and CDR2 YNNKEL (reference sequence). V lost 1 base, J lost 15 bases, and 10 bases lay in between. The CDR3 extends over 11 amino acids. The CDR3 DNA is TGTGCCAGCAGCCAAGTAGAGACTCTGTTCTTC. It encodes CASSQVETLFF.

V gene TRBV11-3 combines with J gene TRBJ2-7; 9 nucleotides line up with TRBD1. Looked up from germline, CDR1 is SGHNT and CDR2 is YENEEA. The CDR3 sequence is 18 residues long. With 3 bases clipped from V and 3 bases from J, the junction kept 15 bases outside the gene matches. The CDR3: CASSFGGQGLGPIYEQYF. As DNA, the CDR3 is TGTGCCAGCAGCTTTGGGGGACAGGGCTTAGGACCGATCTACGAGCAGTACTTC.

This clone was found a few times. The gene calls are TRBV18 and TRBJ1-6, with D possibly being TRBD1 (5 bases). Germline loops: CDR1 KGHSH, CDR2 LQKENI. This CDR3 has 16 residues. With 3 bases removed from V and 8 bases from J, the gap between germline ends came to 17 bases. The CDR3 protein is CASSPRPGGTDSPLHF. CDR3 nucleotides: TGTGCCAGCTCACCCCGACCGGGGGGGACGGATTCACCCCTCCACTTT. Together with reference TRBV18 and TRBJ1-6, the CDR3 gives the full variable domain: NAGVMQNPRHLVRRRGQEARLRCSPMKGHSHVYWYRQLPEEGLKFMVYLQKENIIDESGMPKERFSAEFPKEGPSILRIQQVVRGDSAAYFCASSPRPGGTDSPLHFGNGTRLTVT.

The chain uses TRBV6-2 or TRBV6-3 and TRBJ2-7, with 11 bases identical to TRBD2. CDR1 is MNHEY, CDR2 SVGEGT, per germline. The CDR3 spans 15 residues. V lost 4 bases, J lost 0 bases, and 2 bases stayed unmatched. CDR3 loop: CASSWGLAASYEQYF. Written as DNA, the CDR3 is TGTGCCAGCAGTTGGGGACTAGCGGCCTCCTACGAGCAGTACTTC.

This clone is a singleton in its sample. At one end the junction does not follow the germline gene, possibly because of a read error. The genes are TRBV2 and TRBJ1-6; D is unclear. The CDR3 consists of 15 residues. In germline, CDR1 is SNHLY, CDR2 FYNNEI. The CDR3: CASSETETVNSALHF. The DNA for the CDR3 is TGTGCCAGCAGTGAAACAGAGACGGTCAATTCAGCCCTCCACTTT.

This clone appeared a single time. The chain links TRBV7-7 to TRBJ1-3; D unresolved. Trimming stripped 5 bases from V and 2 bases from J, with 13 bases between. Germline V gene sequence: CDR1 SSHAT, CDR2 FNYEAQ (reference sequence). The CDR3 is 15 amino acids. The CDR3: CASSRGPEAGNTIYF. The CDR3 DNA sequence: TGTGCCAGCAGCCGTGGCCCCGAAGCTGGAAACACCATATATTTT.

The V gene is TRBV21-1, the J gene TRBJ1-4; the table gives TRBD1 as D, unverified against the DNA. TRBV21-1 is flagged as a pseudogene. The CDR3 runs 15 residues. Written as DNA, the CDR3 is TGTGCCAGCAGCCTGACCAGGGGCAAAGATGAAAAACTGTTTTTT. This codes for CASSLTRGKDEKLFF.

V is TRBV6-6 and J is TRBJ1-6; TRBD1 matches 9 bases. The CDR3 covers 16 residues. The germline gives CDR1 MNHNY, CDR2 SVGAGI (reference sequence). V was clipped by 2 bases and J by 9 bases; unmatched bases: 8. The DNA of the CDR3 is TGTGCCAGCAGTTACCTAACCGGGACAGGGAGTTCACCCCTCCACTTT. Amino acid sequence: CASSYLTGTGSSPLHF.

The chain joins TRBV6-5 to TRBJ2-3; D perhaps matches TRBD1 (6 bases). V lost 5 bases to trimming and J lost 3 bases, with 15 bases between them. Per the germline V gene, CDR1 is MNHEY and CDR2 is SVGAGI. This CDR3 is built from 15 residues. The CDR3 DNA reads TGTGCCAGCAGTCCGGGACAAGGAGATACAGATACGCAGTATTTT. The encoded protein is CASSPGQGDTDTQYF.

This clone was counted a single time. This chain joins TRBV29-1 and TRBJ2-7; 7 nucleotides match TRBD1. Germline trimming cut 5 bases from V and 0 bases from J; bases unmatched to any gene: 7. The CDR3 spans 14 residues. Germline values: CDR1 SQVTM, CDR2 ANQGSEA. This CDR3 reads CSVTRQGFSYEQYF. The CDR3 DNA reads TGCAGCGTTACCAGACAGGGCTTCTCCTACGAGCAGTACTTC.